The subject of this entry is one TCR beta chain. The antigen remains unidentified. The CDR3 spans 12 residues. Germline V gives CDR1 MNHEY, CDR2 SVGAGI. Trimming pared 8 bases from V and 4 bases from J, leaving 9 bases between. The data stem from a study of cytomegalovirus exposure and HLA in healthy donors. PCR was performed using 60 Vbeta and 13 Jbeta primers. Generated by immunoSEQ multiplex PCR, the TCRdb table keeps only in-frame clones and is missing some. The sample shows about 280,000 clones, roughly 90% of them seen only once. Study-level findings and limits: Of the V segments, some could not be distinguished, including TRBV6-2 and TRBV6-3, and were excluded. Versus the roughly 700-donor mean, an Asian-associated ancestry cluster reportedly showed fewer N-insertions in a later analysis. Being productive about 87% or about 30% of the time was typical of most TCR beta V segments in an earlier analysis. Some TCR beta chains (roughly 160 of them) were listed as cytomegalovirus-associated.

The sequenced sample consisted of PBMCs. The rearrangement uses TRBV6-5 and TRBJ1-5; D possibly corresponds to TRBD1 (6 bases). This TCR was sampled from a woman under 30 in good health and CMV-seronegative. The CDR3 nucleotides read TGTGCCAGCGGCCAGGGGAATCAGCCCCAGCATTTT. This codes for CASGQGNQPQHF.